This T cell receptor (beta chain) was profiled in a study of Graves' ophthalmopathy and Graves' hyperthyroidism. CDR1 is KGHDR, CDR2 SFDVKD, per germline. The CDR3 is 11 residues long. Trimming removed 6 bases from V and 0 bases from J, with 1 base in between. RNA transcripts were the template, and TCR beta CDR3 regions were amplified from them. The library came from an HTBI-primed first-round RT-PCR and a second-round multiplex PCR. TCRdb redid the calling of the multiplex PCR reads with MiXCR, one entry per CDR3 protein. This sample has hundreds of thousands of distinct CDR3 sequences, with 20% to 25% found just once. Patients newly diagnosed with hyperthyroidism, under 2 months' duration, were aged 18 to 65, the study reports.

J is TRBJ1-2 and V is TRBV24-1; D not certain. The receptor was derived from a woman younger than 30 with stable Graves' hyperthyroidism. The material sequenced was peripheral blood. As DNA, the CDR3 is TGTGCCACCAGTACTAACTATGGCTACACCTTC. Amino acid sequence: CATSTNYGYTF.